This record looks at one T cell receptor (beta chain) sequence and its context. Its antigen is unknown. Each TCR beta cDNA library carried unique molecular identifiers. About 500,000 cDNA molecules came from 1 to 10 million T cells. TCRdb passed the PCR reads through MiXCR, listing each CDR3 protein once. The sample carries some 800,000 distinct CDR3 sequences, 35% to 55% recorded once. This sample was included in a study of post-analysis software for immune sequencing data. Overall study: Relapsing-remitting, secondary progressive and progressive-relapsing forms made up the multiple sclerosis disease courses. Study results and limitations: Samples from a shared batch, those prepared together, strongly co-clustered by F measure. When patients were compared with controls, a handful of TRBV segments were more frequent, TRBV5-6, TRBV5-1 and TRBV20-1 among them. Significantly lower normalized Chao1 diversity was seen in multiple sclerosis patients than in controls.

The CDR3 contains 11 residues. V lost 4 bases and J lost 10, with 7 bases in between. Per the germline V gene, CDR1 is KGHDR and CDR2 is SFDVKD. The source is a girl aged 5 to 17 with multiple sclerosis. Specimen: blood. J is TRBJ2-1 and V is TRBV24-1, with D uncertain. This CDR3 is CATSEFGEQFF. CDR3 bases: TGTGCCACCAGTGAATTTGGGGAGCAGTTCTTC.